The clone carrying this TCR beta chain occurred once. Its antigen remains unidentified. TCRdb re-called the RACE reads with MiXCR, one entry per CDR3 protein. This sample has fewer than 140,000 distinct CDR3 sequences, with approximately 12% found just once. The sample is drawn from a study of human T cells and chemical hapten exposure. Stated time point: pre-sensitization, week 0. Treatment in this sample: therapeutic diphenylcyclopropenone sensitization with weekly scalp DPC. Study observations and caveats: Counts of expanded TCRs (at PT1) showed a positive correlation with patch test score.

Sequences were derived from whole blood, sampled in connection with sensitization to the hapten diphenylcyclopropenone (DPC). The receptor's source is a woman between 50 and 59 years old with alopecia areata. Some clones in this sample may be carry-over from other donors' samples.

The CDR3 spells CASSFQESWGTGELFF. Written as DNA, the CDR3 is TGTGCCAGCAGTTTTCAGGAATCCTGGGGGACCGGGGAGCTGTTTTTT. This chain connects TRBV28 to TRBJ2-2, with D perhaps being TRBD1 or TRBD2 (5 bases each). CDR1 MDHEN and CDR2 SYDVKM come from the germline V gene. V dropped 3 bases and J dropped 5 bases, with 16 bases sitting between them. The length of the CDR3 is 16 residues.